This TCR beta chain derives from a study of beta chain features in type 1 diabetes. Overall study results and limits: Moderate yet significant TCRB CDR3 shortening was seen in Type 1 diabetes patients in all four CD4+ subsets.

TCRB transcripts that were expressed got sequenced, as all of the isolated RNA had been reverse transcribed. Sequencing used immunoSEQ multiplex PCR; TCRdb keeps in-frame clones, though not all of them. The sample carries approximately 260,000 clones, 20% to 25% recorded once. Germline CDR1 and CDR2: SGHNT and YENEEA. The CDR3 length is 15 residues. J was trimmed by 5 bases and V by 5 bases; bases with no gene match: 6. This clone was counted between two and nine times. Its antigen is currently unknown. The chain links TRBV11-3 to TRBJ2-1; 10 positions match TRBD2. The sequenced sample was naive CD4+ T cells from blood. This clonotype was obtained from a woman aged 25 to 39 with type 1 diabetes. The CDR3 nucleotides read TGTGCCAGCAGCCCCACTAGCGGGATTAACAATGAGCAGTTCTTC. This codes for CASSPTSGINNEQFF.